The 24 T cell receptor beta chains below all came from one sample that was sequenced in a study of blood T cells in healthy people across ages. Primed by a sample-barcoded 5' primer and a J-beta primer mix, a second PCR proceeded for about 6 to 11 cycles. TCRdb processed the 5' RACE reads anew with MiXCR; each CDR3 protein has one entry. The top ten hold 13% of the sample, which has 650,000 to 700,000 distinct CDR3 sequences, 40% to 65% seen once. The specimen was blood. The receptor source for this set is a woman older than 75 in good health.

This clonotype was seen a single time. The chain recombines TRBV5-1 with TRBJ1-1; D uncertain. Between the trimmed V and J ends, which lost 0 bases and 0 bases, there was a span of 9 bases. CDR3 length equals 15 residues. Per germline, CDR1 SGHRS and CDR2 YFSETQ. The CDR3 coding sequence is TGCGCCAGCAGCTTGGAACCGTTATTGAACACTGAAGCTTTCTTT. Encoded protein: CASSLEPLLNTEAFF.

The V and J genes are TRBV7-2 and TRBJ1-5; no clear D gene. Germline V lookup: CDR1 SGHTA, CDR2 FQGNSA. The CDR3 has 13 amino acids. With 1 base removed from V and 9 bases from J, the gap between germline ends came to 10 bases. CDR3 DNA sequence: TGTGCCAGCAGCTTAGTCACGGGTTCGCCCCAGCATTTT. Its protein is CASSLVTGSPQHF.

The J gene is TRBJ2-7, the V gene TRBV20-1; D perhaps matches TRBD2 (6 bases). The CDR3 has 20 residues. With 1 base removed from V and 0 bases from J, the gap between germline ends came to 28 bases. Germline-derived CDR1 and CDR2 are DFQATT and SNEGSKA (reference sequence). CDR3 DNA sequence: TGCAGTGCTAGAGTAACCGACTCTGGAATACGGGGGATACCCTCCTACGAGCAGTACTTC. Translating it yields CSARVTDSGIRGIPSYEQYF.

This chain joins TRBV9 and TRBJ2-7, with D unclear. Germline assignment: CDR1 SGDLS and CDR2 YYNGEE. The CDR3 has 15 amino acids. Trimming stripped 1 base from V and 4 bases from J, with 15 bases between. The CDR3 reads CASSVTAVPEYEQYF. The CDR3 DNA follows: TGTGCCAGCAGCGTAACCGCCGTGCCGGAGTACGAGCAGTACTTC.

This clonotype was observed at least ten times. The rearrangement uses TRBV9 and TRBJ1-1, with no clear D. Per the germline V gene, CDR1 is SGDLS and CDR2 is YYNGEE. V lost 2 bases to trimming and J lost 1 base, with 9 bases between them. The CDR3 spans 14 residues. The CDR3 loop reads CASSVGSSNTEAFF. The CDR3 DNA reads TGTGCCAGCAGCGTGGGGTCGTCGAACACTGAAGCTTTCTTT.

The chain employs TRBV20-1 and TRBJ1-1; 10 positions match TRBD1. Germline CDR1 is DFQATT and CDR2 is SNEGSKA (reference sequence). V lost 6 bases and J lost 6; bases outside the gene matches: 10. The CDR3 sequence is 14 residues long. CDR3 bases: TGCAGTGCGACAGGGGGCAGTCTAGTTTCTGAAGCTTTCTTT. Its translation: CSATGGSLVSEAFF.

The rearrangement uses TRBV28 and TRBJ2-5; D gene ambiguous. This CDR3 has 12 amino acids. Germline V lookup: CDR1 MDHEN, CDR2 SYDVKM. V was trimmed by 5 bases and J by 4 bases, leaving 8 bases between them. The CDR3 nucleotides read TGTGCCAGCAGTGGCCTTCCAGAGACCCAGTACTTC. It codes for CASSGLPETQYF. The entire variable domain, with the rest obtained from reference TRBV28 and TRBJ2-5, is as follows: DVKVTQSSRYLVKRTGEKVFLECVQDMDHENMFWYRQDPGLGLRLIYFSYDVKMKEKGDIPEGYSVSREKKERFSLILESASTNQTSMYLCASSGLPETQYFGPGTRLLVL.

This clonotype was counted between two and nine times. The chain links TRBV16 to TRBJ1-1; the D is unclear. The V and J ends lost 7 bases and 7 bases respectively, with 16 bases between them. This CDR3 contains 13 residues. Germline lookup yields CDR1 KGHSY and CDR2 FQNENV. For the CDR3, the DNA is TGTGCCAGCACCCCGCCGGGAGCCTGTGAAGCTTTCTTT. Its translation is CASTPPGACEAFF.

The chain carries TRBV13 and TRBJ1-5; 8 bases map to TRBD1. The junction had 12 bases not matched to a gene; V was cut back by 5 bases and J by 6 bases. Germline assignment: CDR1 PRHDT and CDR2 FYEKMQ (reference sequence). This CDR3 has 16 residues. The CDR3 DNA follows: TGTGCCAGCAGCAGCCCTCAGGGGGCGCGGAGTCAGCCCCAGCATTTT. Translated: CASSSPQGARSQPQHF.

This clonotype appeared once. The V call is TRBV3-1, the J call TRBJ2-3; 7 bases fit TRBD2. There are 16 residues in the CDR3. Unmatched junction bases numbered 9, after V lost 3 bases and J lost 3 bases. Germline V gene data show CDR1 as LGHDT and CDR2 as YNNKEL (reference sequence). CDR3 protein: CASSHEMGGSTDTQYF. CDR3 coding DNA: TGTGCCAGCAGCCACGAGATGGGGGGGAGTACAGATACGCAGTATTTT.

This clonotype was recorded at least ten times. J is TRBJ1-2 and V is TRBV6-6; the match to TRBD1 covers 7 bases. CDR3 length: 15 residues. V trimming: 2 bases; J trimming: 4 bases; junction bases outside the gene matches: 7. Germline CDR1 and CDR2: MNHNY and SVGAGI (reference sequence). In DNA form, the CDR3 reads TGTGCCAGCAGTTACCCTCTGACAGGGCGCTATGGCTACACCTTC. It codes for CASSYPLTGRYGYTF.

This clonotype was counted at least ten times. This chain joins TRBV18 and TRBJ2-5, with TRBD2 as a possible D gene (5 bases). The germline V gene has CDR1 KGHSH and CDR2 LQKENI. V was cut by 6 bases and J by 3 bases, with 14 bases left in between. The CDR3 sequence is 14 residues long. CDR3 bases: TGTGCCAGCTCTCGAGGACGGGATAAAGAGACCCAGTACTTC. It yields the protein CASSRGRDKETQYF.

This clonotype was detected a few times. V is TRBV28 and J is TRBJ2-3; D unresolved. In germline, CDR1 is MDHEN, CDR2 SYDVKM. Between the trimmed V and J ends, which lost 5 bases and 2 bases, there was a span of 11 bases. The length of the CDR3 is 14 residues. The CDR3 spells CASSVPLYTDTQYF. CDR3 nucleotide sequence: TGTGCCAGCAGTGTACCACTTTACACAGATACGCAGTATTTT.

This clonotype has at least ten counts. V usage is TRBV4-1 and J usage is TRBJ2-1, with D perhaps TRBD2 (5 bases). Trimming left V 2 bases short and J 6 bases short, with 14 bases between. Germline V gene sequence: CDR1 MGHRA, CDR2 YSYEKL. The length of the CDR3 is 15 residues. In nucleotides, the CDR3 is TGCGCCAGCAGCCAATTAGGTACAGCGGCCAATGAGCAGTTCTTC. Translation gives CASSQLGTAANEQFF.

The chain carries TRBV28 and TRBJ2-2; 11 bases align to TRBD1. Unmatched junction bases numbered 8, after V lost 6 bases and J lost 5 bases. This CDR3 spans 16 amino acids. Germline CDR1 MDHEN, CDR2 SYDVKM. CDR3 sequence: CASRRAGTGGTGELFF. The CDR3 bases are TGTGCCAGCAGAAGGGCCGGGACAGGGGGAACCGGGGAGCTGTTTTTT.

On this clonotype itself: A single base separates this from a much larger clone, so it may be a read error. V usage is TRBV18 and J usage is TRBJ2-7; no definite D call. Germline loops: CDR1 KGHSH, CDR2 LQKENI. This CDR3 region has 13 residues. The chain's CDR3 is CASSPTQTYVQYF. The DNA of the CDR3 is TGTGCCAGCTCACCAACACAGACCTACGTGCAGTACTTC.

This chain joins TRBV5-4 and TRBJ2-5; 7 bases map to TRBD1. This CDR3 is 15 amino acids long. Looked up from germline, CDR1 is SGHNT and CDR2 is YYREEE (reference sequence). Trimming took 1 base from V and 2 from J; bases not matched to a gene: 5. The CDR3 loop is CASSLSGGSQETQYF. As DNA, the CDR3 is TGTGCCAGCAGCTTGTCAGGGGGAAGTCAAGAGACCCAGTACTTC.

This clonotype was recorded once. This chain uses TRBV6-6 with TRBJ1-1; D is undetermined. This CDR3 comprises 14 residues. V was pared by 6 bases and J by 0 bases, with 11 bases between. Germline CDR1 reads MNHNY; CDR2 reads SVGAGI (reference sequence). This CDR3 is CASRGGLMNTEAFF. CDR3 coding DNA: TGTGCCAGCAGGGGAGGGCTTATGAACACTGAAGCTTTCTTT.

This clonotype has more than one count but fewer than ten. The CDR3 loop is CASSVGTGRDEQFF. The CDR3 region has the DNA TGTGCCAGCAGCGTAGGGACAGGGCGGGATGAGCAGTTCTTC. The chain is built from TRBV7-2 and TRBJ2-1; 9 bases are a match to TRBD1. V was clipped by 5 bases and J by 8 bases; unmatched bases: 7. CDR3 length equals 14 residues. Germline V gives CDR1 SGHTA, CDR2 FQGNSA.

The chain has TRBV19 and TRBJ2-4; no firm D call. The DNA end lines up better with TRBJ2-7; the J call may be wrong. The V gene's germline CDR1 is LNHDA and CDR2 SQIVND (reference sequence). The CDR3 has 13 amino acids. CDR3 region: CASSIEPHYEQYF. As DNA, the CDR3 is TGTGCCAGTAGTATAGAGCCCCATTACGAGCAGTACTTC.

Notes on this clonotype: This sequence may be a read error, since a much larger clone differs from it by one base. CDR3 DNA sequence: TGTGCCACCAGTGAAGGCGGGGGTAAAGCTTTCTTT. Its translation: CATSEGGGKAFF. The chain carries TRBV10-3 and TRBJ1-1; D may be TRBD1 (5 bases). The CDR3 extends over 12 amino acids. CDR1 ENHRY and CDR2 SYGVKD come from the germline V gene.

This clonotype came up many times. The CDR3 here is CASSFSLVIHEQYF. CDR3 nucleotides: TGTGCCAGCAGCTTTTCACTAGTCATCCACGAGCAGTACTTC. The genes are TRBV5-6 and TRBJ2-7, with a possible D match to TRBD2 (5 bases). This CDR3 comprises 14 residues. Germline CDR1 reads SGHDT; CDR2 reads YYEEEE. V was trimmed by 2 bases and J by 5 bases, leaving 14 bases between them.

The genes are TRBV5-1 and TRBJ2-1; possibly TRBD2 for D (6 bases). Trimming shortened V by 7 bases and J by 4 bases, and 15 bases separated the two germline ends. The germline V gene has CDR1 SGHRS and CDR2 YFSETQ. The CDR3 runs to 14 residues. The CDR3 DNA reads TGCGCCAGCGGAAACGGGGGAGTGTACAATGAGCAGTTCTTC. It translates to CASGNGGVYNEQFF. Filled out from reference TRBV5-1 and TRBJ2-1, the complete variable domain reads KAGVTQTPRYLIKTRGQQVTLSCSPISGHRSVSWYQQTPGQGLQFLFEYFSETQRNKGNFPGRFSGRQFSNSRSEMNVSTLELGDSALYLCASGNGGVYNEQFFGPGTRLTVL.

This clonotype was counted at least ten times. V usage is TRBV11-2 and J usage is TRBJ1-5, with D unresolved. The germline gives CDR1 SGHAT, CDR2 FQNNGV. The CDR3 is made up of 14 amino acids. V gave up 0 bases and J gave up 4 bases, with 7 bases separating them. DNA of the CDR3: TGTGCCAGCAGCTTAGAGAGCAGAAATCAGCCCCAGCATTTT. Encoded protein: CASSLESRNQPQHF.